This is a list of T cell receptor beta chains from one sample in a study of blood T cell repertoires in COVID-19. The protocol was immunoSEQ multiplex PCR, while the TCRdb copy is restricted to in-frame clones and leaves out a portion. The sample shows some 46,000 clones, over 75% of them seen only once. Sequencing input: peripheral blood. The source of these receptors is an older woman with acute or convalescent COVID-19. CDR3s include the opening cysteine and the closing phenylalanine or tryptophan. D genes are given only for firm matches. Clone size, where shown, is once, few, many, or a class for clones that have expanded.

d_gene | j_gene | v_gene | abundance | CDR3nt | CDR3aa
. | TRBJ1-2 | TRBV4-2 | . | TGTGCCAGCAGCCCTCAAGAGGACATCGGCTATGGCTACACCTTC | CASSPQEDIGYGYTF
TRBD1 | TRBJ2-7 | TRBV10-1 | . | TGCGCCAGCGGACAGGGGGAAGGCGAGCAGTACTTC | CASGQGEGEQYF
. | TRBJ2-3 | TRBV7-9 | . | TGTGCCAGCAGCTCCTCCACAGATACGCAGTATTTT | CASSSSTDTQYF
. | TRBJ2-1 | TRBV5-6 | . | TGTGCCAGCAGCAGGGGTGCCAGCTCCTACAATGAGCAGTTCTTC | CASSRGASSYNEQFF
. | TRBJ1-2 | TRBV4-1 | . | TGCGCCAGCAGCAAAGGAACGGGAGACTATGGCTACACCTTC | CASSKGTGDYGYTF
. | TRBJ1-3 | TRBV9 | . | TGTGCCAGCAGCGTCTCTCAGGACTCTGGAAACACCATATATTTT | CASSVSQDSGNTIYF
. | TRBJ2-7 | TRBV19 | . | TGTGCCAGTAAAAACGGGTATGGAGAGCAGTACTTC | CASKNGYGEQYF
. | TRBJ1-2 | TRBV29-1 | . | TGCAGCGCAGGAAGATCGGCGGAAAAAGAGCATGGCTACACCTTC | CSAGRSAEKEHGYTF
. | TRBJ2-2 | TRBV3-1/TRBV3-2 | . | TGTGCCAGCGGGTGGAGAGGCTATAACACCGGGGAGCTGTTTTTT | CASGWRGYNTGELFF
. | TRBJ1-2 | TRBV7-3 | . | TGTGCCAGCAGCTTAGGACGTGGGGCGCGCTATGGCTACACCTTC | CASSLGRGARYGYTF
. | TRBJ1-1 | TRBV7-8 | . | TGTGCCAGCAGCCTCGGGGGTCCTGAAGCTTTCTTT | CASSLGGPEAFF
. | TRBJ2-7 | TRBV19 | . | TGTGCCAGTAGTATCGTTCGGGGTGAGGCCGAGCAGTACTTC | CASSIVRGEAEQYF
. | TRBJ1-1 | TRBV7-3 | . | TGTGCCAGCAGCTTAGGCCCTGCGAGGGCCACTGAAGCTTTCTTT | CASSLGPARATEAFF
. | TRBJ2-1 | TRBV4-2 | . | TGTGCCAGCAGCCAAGCCCCCCGCAGGGGGGACTACAATGAGCAGTTCTTC | CASSQAPRRGDYNEQFF
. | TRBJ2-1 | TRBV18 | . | TGTGCCAGCTCGGTAGAAGGGACTTACAATGAGCAGTTCTTC | CASSVEGTYNEQFF
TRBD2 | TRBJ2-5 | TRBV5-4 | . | TGTGCCAGCAGCTTGAGAACGGGGGGGCAGGAGACCCAGTACTTC | CASSLRTGGQETQYF
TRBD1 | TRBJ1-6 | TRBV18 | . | TGTGCCAGCTCACCAAGCTTGGGACAGGGTCGCTCACCCCTCCACTTT | CASSPSLGQGRSPLHF
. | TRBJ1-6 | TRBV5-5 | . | TGTGCCAGCAGCTTGCGGTATAACTATAATTCACCCCTCCACTTT | CASSLRYNYNSPLHF
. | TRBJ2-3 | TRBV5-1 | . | TGCGCCAGCAGCTTGGCAGGCTCTGGAGATACGCAGTATTTT | CASSLAGSGDTQYF
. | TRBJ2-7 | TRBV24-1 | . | TGTGCCACCAGCACTGACAGTCGCTCGTACGAGCAGTACTTC | CATSTDSRSYEQYF
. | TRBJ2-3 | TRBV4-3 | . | TGCGCCAGCAGCCAAGAACTTGGCAGGGCGGATACGCAGTATTTT | CASSQELGRADTQYF
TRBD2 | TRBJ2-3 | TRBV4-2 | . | TGTGCCACGGGGCTGGCGGGGGGGCAAGATACGCAGTATTTT | CATGLAGGQDTQYF
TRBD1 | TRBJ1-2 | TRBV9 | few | TGTGCCAGCAGCGTAGAGGCGACAGGGACCTATGGCTACACCTTC | CASSVEATGTYGYTF
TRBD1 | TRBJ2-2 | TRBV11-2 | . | TGTGCCAGCAGCGTCCAGGGGGTAGGAACCGGGGAGCTGTTTTTT | CASSVQGVGTGELFF
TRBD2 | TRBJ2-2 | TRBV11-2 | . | TGTGCCAGCAGCTTAGTTCTAGCGGGCGGGGAGGAGCTGTTTTTT | CASSLVLAGGEELFF
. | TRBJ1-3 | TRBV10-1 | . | TGCGCCAGCAGTGTCGGAGGTTCTGGAAACACCATATATTTT | CASSVGGSGNTIYF
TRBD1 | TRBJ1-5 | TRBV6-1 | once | TGTGCCAGCAGTGAAGCGTCCACAGGGGTAGGTCAGCCCCAGCATTTT | CASSEASTGVGQPQHF
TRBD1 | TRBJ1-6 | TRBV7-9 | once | TGTGCCAGCAGCTCCGGGACAGGGAGTTCACCCCTCCACTTT | CASSSGTGSSPLHF
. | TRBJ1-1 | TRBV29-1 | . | TGCAGCGTCGTTATGCAGGGGCGGAACACTGAAGCTTTCTTT | CSVVMQGRNTEAFF
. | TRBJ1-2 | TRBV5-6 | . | TGTGCCAGCAGCTTCGACCAGGGAGGGAGCTACACCTTC | CASSFDQGGSYTF
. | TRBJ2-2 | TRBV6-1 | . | TGTGCCAGCAGTGACCCGCCGGGTGGACCCACTACGGGGACCGGGGAGCTGTTTTTT | CASSDPPGGPTTGTGELFF